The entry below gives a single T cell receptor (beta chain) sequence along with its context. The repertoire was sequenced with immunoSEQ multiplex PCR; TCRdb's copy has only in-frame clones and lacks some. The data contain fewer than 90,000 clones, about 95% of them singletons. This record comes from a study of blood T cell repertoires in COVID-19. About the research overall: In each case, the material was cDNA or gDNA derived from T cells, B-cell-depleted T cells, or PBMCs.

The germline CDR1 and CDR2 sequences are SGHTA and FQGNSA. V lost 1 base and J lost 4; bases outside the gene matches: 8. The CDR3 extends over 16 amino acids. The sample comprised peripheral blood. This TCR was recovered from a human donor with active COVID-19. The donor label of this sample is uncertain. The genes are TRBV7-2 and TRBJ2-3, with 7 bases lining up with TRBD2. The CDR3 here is CASSLVAGVNPDTQYF. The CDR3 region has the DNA TGTGCCAGCAGCTTAGTGGCGGGAGTCAACCCAGATACGCAGTATTTT.